This TCR beta chain was identified during a study of OX40 agonist ivuxolimab in advanced cancers. Study results and limitations: Relative to CD4+, CD8+ T cells held more expanded clones on average.

The CDR3 is 13 amino acids. The germline V gene has CDR1 MNHEY and CDR2 SVGAGI. Losses at the gene ends were 8 bases for V and 7 bases for J; bases not matched to a gene: 4. Repertoires were generated with immunoSEQ multiplex PCR, while TCRdb's copy carries only in-frame clones and drops some. The sample has 60,000 to 75,000 clones, roughly 92% seen once. About this clone itself: Its target is not known.

This material consisted of CD4+ or CD8+ T cells sorted from blood, taken in a trial of the OX40 agonist ivuxolimab. The clonotype was recovered from an adult with an advanced solid tumor such as melanoma, head and neck, liver or kidney cancer. This chain connects TRBV6-5 to TRBJ2-1, with 11 bases identical to TRBD1. CDR3 coding DNA: TGTGCCAGCGGACAGGGGGCTCGAAATGAGCAGTTCTTC. It yields the protein CASGQGARNEQFF.